This TCR beta chain was retrieved from a study of molecular identifiers for immune sequencing clone quantification. The CDR3 covers 13 residues. V was trimmed by 7 bases and J by 1 base, leaving 11 bases between them. Germline values: CDR1 MNHEY, CDR2 SVGAGI. This clonotype was picked up many times. TCRdb passed the PCR reads through MiXCR, listing each CDR3 protein once. The table lists about 320,000 distinct CDR3 sequences, roughly a quarter of them singletons. The specimen was naive CD8+ T cells from blood, with Jurkat cell RNA spiked in. The subset denotes: FACS-sorted CD8+CD4-CCR7+CD45RA+ naive T cells. The chain links TRBV6-5 to TRBJ2-7; D is undetermined. The origin of this receptor is a human donor in good health. Some libraries in this study had Jurkat cell RNA spiked in. The CDR3 coding sequence is TGTGCCAGCACTCTGGGGTGGTCCTACGAGCAGTACTTC. Amino acid sequence: CASTLGWSYEQYF.